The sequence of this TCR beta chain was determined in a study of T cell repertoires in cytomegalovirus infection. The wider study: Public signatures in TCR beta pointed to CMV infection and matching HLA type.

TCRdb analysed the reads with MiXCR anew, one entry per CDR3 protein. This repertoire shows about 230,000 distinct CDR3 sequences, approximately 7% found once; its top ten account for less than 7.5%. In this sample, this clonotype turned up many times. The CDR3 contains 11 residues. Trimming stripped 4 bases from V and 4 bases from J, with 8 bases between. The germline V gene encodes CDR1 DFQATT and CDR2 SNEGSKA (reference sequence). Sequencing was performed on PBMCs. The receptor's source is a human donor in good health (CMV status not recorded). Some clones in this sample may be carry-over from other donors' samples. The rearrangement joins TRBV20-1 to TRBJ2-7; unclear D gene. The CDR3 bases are TGCAGTGCTACGACACTATACGAGCAGTACTTC. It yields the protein CSATTLYEQYF.